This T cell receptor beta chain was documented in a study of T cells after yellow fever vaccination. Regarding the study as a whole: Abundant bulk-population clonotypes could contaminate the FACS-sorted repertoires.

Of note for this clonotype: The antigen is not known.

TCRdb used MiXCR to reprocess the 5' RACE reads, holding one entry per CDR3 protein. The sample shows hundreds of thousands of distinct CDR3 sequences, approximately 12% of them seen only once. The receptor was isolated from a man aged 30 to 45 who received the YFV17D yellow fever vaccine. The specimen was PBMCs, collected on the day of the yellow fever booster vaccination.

The CDR3 loop is CASKQLADTYNEQFF. The CDR3 region has the DNA TGTGCCAGTAAGCAACTAGCGGATACCTACAATGAGCAGTTCTTC. The V gene is TRBV19, the J gene TRBJ2-1, with 8 bases lining up with TRBD2. Germline trimming cut 7 bases from V and 2 bases from J; bases unmatched to any gene: 7. Germline V gene lookup returns CDR1 LNHDA and CDR2 SQIVND (reference sequence). This CDR3 is built from 15 residues. The variable domain in full, with the rest retrieved from reference TRBV19 and TRBJ2-1, is DGGITQSPKYLFRKEGQNVTLSCEQNLNHDAMYWYRQDPGQGLRLIYYSQIVNDFQKGDIAEGYSVSREKKESFPLTVTSAQKNPTAFYLCASKQLADTYNEQFFGPGTRLTVL.